A selection of T cell receptor beta chains follows, all from one sample in a study of T cells after yellow fever vaccination. From the 5' RACE reads, TCRdb called clonotypes with MiXCR, one entry per CDR3 protein. This sample has around 50,000 distinct CDR3 sequences; around 6.4% occur once, and the top ten carry about 10%. Sequencing used PBMCs, either bulk or a sorted T-cell subset (CD4+, CD8+, memory, or dextramer-sorted; not recorded which), obtained 45 days after the yellow fever booster vaccination. The receptors come from a man aged 25-45 years who received the YFV17D yellow fever vaccine. Both conserved end residues are part of each CDR3. A D gene is named only where the DNA matches it firmly. Expanded clones get a size class; other rows say once, few or many, or leave the size out.

clone size: few
V gene: TRBV7-2
D gene: .
J gene: TRBJ2-7
CDR3 protein: CASSITPLNSYEQYF
CDR3 DNA: TGTGCCAGCAGCATCACACCTTTGAACTCCTACGAGCAGTACTTC

clone size: many
V gene: TRBV7-2
D gene: .
J gene: TRBJ2-7
CDR3 protein: CASSLSQELAYEQYF
CDR3 DNA: TGTGCCAGCAGCTTATCACAGGAGCTAGCGTACGAGCAGTACTTC

clone size: many
V gene: TRBV7-2
D gene: .
J gene: TRBJ2-7
CDR3 protein: CASSLDRPQGEQYF
CDR3 DNA: TGTGCCAGCAGCTTAGATCGCCCGCAGGGCGAGCAGTACTTC

clone size: many
V gene: TRBV19
D gene: .
J gene: TRBJ2-3
CDR3 protein: CASSPSMDRHTQYF
CDR3 DNA: TGTGCCAGTAGCCCTTCAATGGACCGACATACGCAGTATTTT

clone size: few
V gene: TRBV29-1
D gene: TRBD1
J gene: TRBJ1-4
CDR3 protein: CSVTTGSNEKLFF
CDR3 DNA: TGCAGCGTCACGACAGGGTCTAATGAAAAACTGTTTTTT

clone size: many
V gene: TRBV11-3
D gene: .
J gene: TRBJ1-1
CDR3 protein: CASSLVGSGEAFF
CDR3 DNA: TGTGCCAGCAGCTTAGTTGGCAGCGGTGAAGCTTTCTTT

clone size: .
V gene: TRBV27
D gene: .
J gene: TRBJ2-7
CDR3 protein: CASSLQGLGGPSSYEQYF
CDR3 DNA: TGTGCCAGCAGTCTACAGGGACTAGGGGGCCCAAGCTCCTACGAGCAGTACTTC

clone size: many
V gene: TRBV12-3/TRBV12-4
D gene: .
J gene: TRBJ1-5
CDR3 protein: CASRAGLGNQPQHF
CDR3 DNA: TGTGCCAGCAGGGCAGGGCTTGGCAATCAGCCCCAGCATTTT

clone size: many
V gene: TRBV5-1
D gene: .
J gene: TRBJ2-1
CDR3 protein: CASSLALASYNEQFF
CDR3 DNA: TGCGCCAGCAGCTTGGCGCTAGCTTCCTACAATGAGCAGTTCTTC

clone size: few
V gene: TRBV18
D gene: .
J gene: TRBJ1-5
CDR3 protein: CASSPQGNRNQPQHF
CDR3 DNA: TGTGCCAGCTCACCACAGGGTAATCGCAATCAGCCCCAGCATTTT

clone size: few
V gene: TRBV25-1
D gene: .
J gene: TRBJ2-3
CDR3 protein: CARQRSTDTQYF
CDR3 DNA: TGTGCCAGGCAGCGGAGCACAGATACGCAGTATTTT

clone size: large
V gene: TRBV7-8
D gene: .
J gene: TRBJ2-2
CDR3 protein: CASSFTAGTGELFF
CDR3 DNA: TGTGCCAGCAGCTTTACGGCGGGCACCGGGGAGCTGTTTTTT

clone size: many
V gene: TRBV6-1
D gene: .
J gene: TRBJ1-2
CDR3 protein: CASSDTWEGYTF
CDR3 DNA: TGTGCCAGCAGTGACACTTGGGAGGGCTACACCTTC

clone size: many
V gene: TRBV20-1
D gene: .
J gene: TRBJ2-4
CDR3 protein: CSARLDSNIQYF
CDR3 DNA: TGCAGTGCTAGACTAGATTCAAACATTCAGTACTTC

clone size: few
V gene: TRBV11-2
D gene: .
J gene: TRBJ2-5
CDR3 protein: CASSYVRGRQETQYF
CDR3 DNA: TGTGCCAGCAGCTACGTGCGGGGCCGGCAAGAGACCCAGTACTTC

clone size: many
V gene: TRBV5-1
D gene: TRBD2
J gene: TRBJ2-3
CDR3 protein: CASSLNGLAGESQYF
CDR3 DNA: TGCGCCAGCAGCTTGAACGGACTAGCGGGAGAGTCGCAGTATTTT

clone size: .
V gene: TRBV27
D gene: .
J gene: TRBJ1-2
CDR3 protein: CASSSVPANYGYTF
CDR3 DNA: TGTGCCAGCAGTTCCGTCCCCGCGAACTATGGCTACACCTTC

clone size: few
V gene: TRBV20-1
D gene: .
J gene: TRBJ2-2
CDR3 protein: CSAKAGPGELFF
CDR3 DNA: TGCAGTGCTAAAGCCGGACCCGGGGAGCTGTTTTTT

clone size: few
V gene: TRBV7-6
D gene: .
J gene: TRBJ2-7
CDR3 protein: CASSSGPAGEQYF
CDR3 DNA: TGTGCCAGCAGCTCCGGACCCGCGGGCGAGCAGTACTTC

clone size: .
V gene: TRBV5-6
D gene: .
J gene: TRBJ2-3
CDR3 protein: CATSLPPARGATDTQYF
CDR3 DNA: TGTGCCACCAGCTTGCCTCCGGCGAGGGGGGCCACAGATACGCAGTATTTT

clone size: many
V gene: TRBV5-1
D gene: .
J gene: TRBJ1-5
CDR3 protein: CASTRDSNQPQHF
CDR3 DNA: TGCGCCAGCACCAGGGACAGCAATCAGCCCCAGCATTTT

clone size: many
V gene: TRBV5-1
D gene: .
J gene: TRBJ1-5
CDR3 protein: CASSLDGNQAQHF
CDR3 DNA: TGCGCCAGCAGCTTGGATGGCAATCAGGCCCAGCATTTT

clone size: few
V gene: TRBV12-3/TRBV12-4
D gene: .
J gene: TRBJ1-4
CDR3 protein: CASSLGYGAATNEKLFF
CDR3 DNA: TGTGCCAGCAGTTTAGGTTACGGGGCTGCAACTAATGAAAAACTGTTTTTT

clone size: many
V gene: TRBV20-1
D gene: TRBD1
J gene: TRBJ1-1
CDR3 protein: CSARTGGMNTEAFF
CDR3 DNA: TGCAGTGCTAGGACAGGGGGCATGAACACTGAAGCTTTCTTT

clone size: few
V gene: TRBV20-1
D gene: TRBD2
J gene: TRBJ2-7
CDR3 protein: CSGLLAGGYEQYF
CDR3 DNA: TGCAGTGGGTTACTAGCGGGAGGCTACGAGCAGTACTTC

clone size: few
V gene: TRBV6-5
D gene: .
J gene: TRBJ2-1
CDR3 protein: CASRSPPNEQFF
CDR3 DNA: TGTGCCAGCCGGTCCCCCCCCAATGAGCAGTTCTTC

clone size: many
V gene: TRBV12-3/TRBV12-4
D gene: .
J gene: TRBJ2-1
CDR3 protein: CASSLRRRNSYNEQFF
CDR3 DNA: TGTGCCAGCAGTTTGAGGAGACGGAACTCCTACAATGAGCAGTTCTTC

clone size: many
V gene: TRBV5-1
D gene: TRBD2
J gene: TRBJ2-3
CDR3 protein: CASRTSGITDTQYF
CDR3 DNA: TGCGCCAGCAGAACTAGCGGGATCACAGATACGCAGTATTTT

clone size: many
V gene: TRBV20-1
D gene: .
J gene: TRBJ2-1
CDR3 protein: CSAQGGGRGNEQFF
CDR3 DNA: TGCAGTGCTCAAGGGGGCGGGAGAGGCAATGAGCAGTTCTTC

clone size: many
V gene: TRBV5-1
D gene: .
J gene: TRBJ2-3
CDR3 protein: CASSLGDDTDTQYF
CDR3 DNA: TGCGCCAGCAGCTTGGGGGACGACACAGATACGCAGTATTTT

clone size: many
V gene: TRBV5-5
D gene: .
J gene: TRBJ2-2
CDR3 protein: CASSREQVRAGELFF
CDR3 DNA: TGTGCCAGCAGCCGGGAGCAGGTACGAGCCGGGGAGCTGTTTTTT

clone size: .
V gene: TRBV3-1
D gene: .
J gene: TRBJ1-6
CDR3 protein: CASGATGGLNSPLHF
CDR3 DNA: TGTGCCAGCGGGGCTACAGGAGGCCTCAATTCACCCCTCCACTTT

clone size: .
V gene: TRBV7-6
D gene: .
J gene: TRBJ2-2
CDR3 protein: CASSPRGGGAAGELFF
CDR3 DNA: TGTGCCAGCAGCCCACGTGGGGGGGGCGCTGCCGGGGAGCTGTTTTTT

clone size: many
V gene: TRBV27
D gene: TRBD2
J gene: TRBJ2-5
CDR3 protein: CASSLAGGGETQYF
CDR3 DNA: TGTGCCAGCAGTCTGGCGGGAGGCGGCGAGACCCAGTACTTC

clone size: .
V gene: TRBV18
D gene: TRBD1
J gene: TRBJ2-5
CDR3 protein: CASQGTVQETQYF
CDR3 DNA: TGTGCCAGCCAGGGGACAGTTCAAGAGACCCAGTACTTC

clone size: many
V gene: TRBV11-3
D gene: .
J gene: TRBJ2-3
CDR3 protein: CASSLIGGTDTQYF
CDR3 DNA: TGTGCCAGCAGCTTAATCGGTGGCACAGATACGCAGTATTTT

clone size: many
V gene: TRBV27
D gene: TRBD1
J gene: TRBJ2-7
CDR3 protein: CASSSRQGSNEQYF
CDR3 DNA: TGTGCCAGCAGCTCCAGACAGGGATCCAACGAGCAGTACTTC

clone size: few
V gene: TRBV5-4
D gene: TRBD1
J gene: TRBJ2-4
CDR3 protein: CASSLGQGAIYIQYF
CDR3 DNA: TGTGCCAGCAGCTTGGGACAGGGGGCAATTTACATTCAGTACTTC

clone size: few
V gene: TRBV5-1
D gene: .
J gene: TRBJ2-5
CDR3 protein: CASSPGTSQETQYF
CDR3 DNA: TGCGCCAGCAGCCCCGGGACATCACAAGAGACCCAGTACTTC

clone size: many
V gene: TRBV2
D gene: TRBD2
J gene: TRBJ2-7
CDR3 protein: CASRLSGLALGEQYF
CDR3 DNA: TGTGCCAGCAGACTTTCGGGACTAGCTTTGGGCGAGCAGTACTTC

clone size: many
V gene: TRBV24-1
D gene: .
J gene: TRBJ2-1
CDR3 protein: CATSDFISGAGYNEQFF
CDR3 DNA: TGTGCCACCAGTGATTTTATATCGGGAGCGGGTTACAATGAGCAGTTCTTC

clone size: many
V gene: TRBV7-9
D gene: TRBD2
J gene: TRBJ2-3
CDR3 protein: CASSFLTGGADTQYF
CDR3 DNA: TGTGCCAGCAGCTTTTTGACCGGGGGGGCAGATACGCAGTATTTT

clone size: many
V gene: TRBV10-3
D gene: .
J gene: TRBJ2-7
CDR3 protein: CAHSGGTAYEQYF
CDR3 DNA: TGTGCCCATTCCGGCGGGACAGCCTACGAGCAGTACTTC

clone size: many
V gene: TRBV7-2
D gene: TRBD1
J gene: TRBJ1-5
CDR3 protein: CASSSTGASIGQPQHF
CDR3 DNA: TGTGCCAGCAGCTCGACAGGGGCTTCTATTGGGCAGCCCCAGCATTTT

clone size: many
V gene: TRBV5-1
D gene: .
J gene: TRBJ1-6
CDR3 protein: CASSLTGGDSPLHF
CDR3 DNA: TGCGCCAGCAGCTTGACGGGGGGGGATTCACCCCTCCACTTT

clone size: few
V gene: TRBV7-2
D gene: TRBD2
J gene: TRBJ2-1
CDR3 protein: CASSHSSGGSNEQFF
CDR3 DNA: TGTGCCAGCAGCCACTCTAGCGGAGGGAGCAATGAGCAGTTCTTC

clone size: .
V gene: TRBV5-5
D gene: .
J gene: TRBJ2-7
CDR3 protein: CASSLGAGIFYEQYF
CDR3 DNA: TGTGCCAGCAGCTTGGGCGCAGGGATCTTCTACGAGCAGTACTTC

clone size: medium-sized
V gene: TRBV15
D gene: TRBD1
J gene: TRBJ2-5
CDR3 protein: CATSSYRGEQTQYF
CDR3 DNA: TGTGCCACCAGCTCGTACAGGGGAGAACAGACCCAGTACTTC

clone size: many
V gene: TRBV11-1
D gene: .
J gene: TRBJ2-7
CDR3 protein: CASSPTGTGGEQYF
CDR3 DNA: TGTGCCAGCAGCCCGACCGGGACCGGGGGCGAGCAGTACTTC

clone size: few
V gene: TRBV2
D gene: .
J gene: TRBJ2-7
CDR3 protein: CASSTTGFEQYF
CDR3 DNA: TGTGCCAGCAGTACAACAGGGTTCGAGCAGTACTTC

clone size: few
V gene: TRBV6-2/TRBV6-3
D gene: TRBD2
J gene: TRBJ2-4
CDR3 protein: CASSQGTSGNIQYF
CDR3 DNA: TGTGCCAGCAGCCAAGGGACTAGCGGGAACATTCAGTACTTC

clone size: .
V gene: TRBV29-1
D gene: .
J gene: TRBJ2-1
CDR3 protein: CSVETFGEYNEQFF
CDR3 DNA: TGCAGCGTTGAAACGTTCGGAGAGTACAATGAGCAGTTCTTC